This paragraph covers one T cell receptor beta chain sequence. Its specificity is not known. TCRdb re-derived calls from the RT-PCR reads in MiXCR, one entry per CDR3 protein. In the table there are around 490,000 distinct CDR3 sequences, approximately 7.6% of which are singletons. V was pared by 2 bases and J by 6 bases, with 2 bases of the junction left unmatched. Germline V gene lookup returns CDR1 DFQATT and CDR2 SNEGSKA (reference sequence). This CDR3 region has 12 residues. This entry belongs to a study of response to subunit inactivated influenza vaccine. General study findings and limits: The authors suggested that every seasonal influenza vaccination recruits few new T cells.

Sequenced here: PBMCs from blood, sampled around 25 months after vaccination. This TCR derives from a man between 50 and 75 years old who received an inactivated influenza vaccine. The chain has TRBV20-1 and TRBJ2-5; TRBD2 matches 8 bases. CDR3 DNA: TGCAGTGCTAGACGGGGGGGGCAGACCCAGTACTTC. This gives the protein CSARRGGQTQYF.